This entry concerns a single T cell receptor (beta chain). Its antigen is unknown. No much larger clone exists at a distance of one base, and base qualities are not known. The time point label, read with the paper, signifies: baseline before first vaccination. Vaccinee samples came from UK trials COV001 and COV002, including a single-blind randomized controlled phase 2/3 trial of AZD1222 (ChAdOx1 nCoV-19) in healthy adults. For TCRbeta chain sequencing, PBMC samples were collected from trial participants at day 0 and at day 28 after the second dose. Including the terminal cysteine and phenylalanine, the CDR3 comprises 14 residues. Only the CDR3 region is kept as DNA, spanning 42 bases read in frame from base 1. Per the germline V gene, MGHRA is the CDR1 and YSYEKL is the CDR2. V loses 0 bases, J loses 6 bases, and the germline ends lie 12 bases apart. The CDR3 regions of human TCRbeta chains were subjected to immunosequencing. The published analysis was carried out like this. Repertoire TCRs were matched against a reference library of SARS-CoV-2-specific TCRs generated with the MIRA antigen-specificity platform. Breadth meant the fraction of unique TCRs that were SARS-CoV-2-associated, whereas depth meant the fraction of total T cells that were SARS-CoV-2-associated. Each spike-specific TCR was assigned to its reactive spike region and to a CD4 or CD8 class using the MIRA data. Log10-transformed breadth and depth values were compared by one-way ANOVA with Sidak's multiple comparisons tests. The immuneACCESS repertoire file appears here via TCRdb, limited to in-frame rearrangements. These files lack a portion of the clones; in checked studies, under half of the deficit traces to unresolved V genes, and the cause of the others is not known. The V and J calls and the clone size are those of that table, but D and trimming were determined from the DNA. Counted in this sample were 85,000 to 130,000 clones; 90% of them appeared once. Around 5% of the sample goes to the ten largest clones.

The sample comes from a study of T cell responses to AZD1222 COVID-19 vaccine (dated by TCRdb to the early 2020s). Describing the broader study: AZD1222 recipients with second doses at about 4 weeks or about 12 weeks were pooled, because spike-specific TCR depth and breadth did not differ between schedules. Enrollment into the trials was organized by age into subgroups of 18-55, 56-69 and 70-plus years, and those subgroups contained 148, 28 and 57 TCR-sequenced participants, respectively. TCR sequencing covered 230 to 250 trial participants: some 210 given two doses of AZD1222 and some 25 given two doses of MenACWY control vaccine. What the study reported, not specific to this receptor: In the small 56-69-year group, the increase in depth fell short of significance, most likely because of low power. Vaccine-associated CD4 TCRs spanned the whole spike protein, with dominant responses in regions 160-218 and 743-854. A significant rise in spike-specific TCR breadth and depth was observed after two AZD1222 doses relative to day 0 and relative to MenACWY recipients. Reportedly, close to half of the unique spike-specific TCRs recognized epitopes lying outside the regions that are mutated in the B.1.351 and B.1.1.7 variants. Conclusions about previously exposed vaccinees are limited because only five to seven AZD1222 recipients were SARS-CoV-2 seropositive at baseline. Participants were mostly white British, with more females than males. The authors suggested clonal diversity may have been underestimated. Because no samples from the day 14 peak response were available, repertoires could be characterized only after the peak T cell response.

The receptor's source is an adult in good health. The rearranged chain carries TRBV4-1 and TRBJ2-7; possibly the D gene is TRBD1, per 7 matching bases. Source: peripheral blood, taken on day 0 of AZD1222 vaccination. The nucleotide sequence reads as follows: TGCGCCAGCAGCCAAGAACCCCAGGGGGGCGAGCAGTACTTC. Protein translation: CASSQEPQGGEQYF.